The 23 T cell receptor beta chains below were found in one sample sequenced in a study of blood T cell repertoires in COVID-19. The table came from immunoSEQ multiplex PCR; TCRdb's copy has only in-frame clones and leaves some out. The sample consists of fewer than 250,000 clones, approximately 88% of them appearing once. Sequencing was performed on PBMCs or T cells enriched from blood (not recorded which). The receptors derive from a woman in her twenties or thirties who had been exposed to COVID-19.

This clone came up a few times. The DNA for the CDR3 is TGCGCCAGCAGCAGAACGGGACAGGCGAACACTGAAGCTTTCTTT. Protein: CASSRTGQANTEAFF. The rearrangement joins TRBV5-1 to TRBJ1-1; 8 bases map to TRBD1. Germline V gives CDR1 SGHRS, CDR2 YFSETQ. The CDR3 totals 15 residues. With V trimmed by 4 bases and J by 1 base, 6 bases remained unmatched.

This chain uses TRBV18 with TRBJ1-3, with a weak D call TRBD1 (5 bases). Trimming removed 3 bases from V and 7 bases from J, with 13 bases in between. Germline CDR1 is KGHSH and CDR2 is LQKENI. The CDR3 loop spans 14 amino acids. CDR3 loop: CASSPPTGDNTIYF. The CDR3 bases are TGTGCCAGCTCACCCCCAACGGGGGACAACACCATATATTTT.

This rearrangement joins TRBV5-6 to TRBJ1-4; 7 nucleotides agree with TRBD1. The CDR3 is made up of 14 amino acids. Germline CDR1 and CDR2: SGHDT and YYEEEE. V was clipped by 2 bases and J by 7 bases; unmatched bases: 5. The CDR3 loop is CASSLQGWGEKLFF. CDR3 bases: TGTGCCAGCAGCTTACAGGGGTGGGGTGAAAAACTGTTTTTT.

The rearrangement links TRBV5-8 to TRBJ2-5, with a tentative D call TRBD1 (5 bases). The germline V gene encodes CDR1 SGHTS and CDR2 YDEGEE. The CDR3 extends over 18 amino acids. Trimming cost V 2 bases and J 6 bases, with 26 bases left between them. The CDR3 coding sequence is TGTGCCAGCAGCTTCACCGACCTCACAGGAGATTATTATAAGACCCAGTACTTC. Amino acid sequence: CASSFTDLTGDYYKTQYF.

V and J are TRBV2 and TRBJ1-1, with D perhaps TRBD1 (5 bases). The CDR3 sequence is 13 residues long. The ends were cut back, 8 bases at V and 4 bases at J, with 14 bases in the middle. Germline loops: CDR1 SNHLY, CDR2 FYNNEI. For the CDR3, the DNA is TGTGCCAGCTCCAACGCGGGGGGCACTGAAGCTTTCTTT. Translating gives CASSNAGGTEAFF.

V is TRBV27 and J is TRBJ1-4, with D possibly TRBD1 on 5 matching bases. The CDR3 runs 14 residues. Germline V gives CDR1 MNHEY, CDR2 SMNVEV (reference sequence). Trimming took off 6 bases at V and 4 bases at J, with 12 bases between the two ends. CDR3: CASSLDSINEKLFF. For the CDR3, the DNA is TGTGCCAGCAGCCTAGACAGTATTAATGAAAAACTGTTTTTT.

The chain uses TRBV10-2 and TRBJ2-1; D is perhaps TRBD2 (5 bases). This CDR3 comprises 16 residues. V dropped 0 bases and J dropped 2 bases, with 11 bases sitting between them. Germline-derived CDR1 and CDR2 are WSHSY and SAAADI. CDR3 DNA: TGCGCCAGCAGTGAGTCTGGCGGGCCCCCCTACAATGAGCAGTTCTTC. It yields the protein CASSESGGPPYNEQFF.

This chain links TRBV5-4 with TRBJ2-2, with a possible D match to TRBD1 (6 bases). CDR1 is SGHNT, CDR2 YYREEE, per germline (reference sequence). The CDR3 consists of 14 residues. V dropped 4 bases and J dropped 6 bases, with 13 bases sitting between them. The CDR3 nucleotides are TGTGCCAGCAGCCAAACCGGGACACCCGGGGAGCTGTTTTTT. It encodes CASSQTGTPGELFF.

V and J are TRBV25-1 and TRBJ1-1; 10 positions agree with TRBD1. V lost 1 base, J lost 2 bases, and 10 bases stayed unmatched. Germline V gene lookup returns CDR1 MGHDK and CDR2 SYGVNS. This CDR3 spans 18 amino acids. CDR3 sequence (DNA): TGTGCCAGCAGTGAATCGGATATCTGGACAGGGGGAAACACTGAAGCTTTCTTT. Translated: CASSESDIWTGGNTEAFF. Variable domain in full (rest from reference TRBV25-1 and TRBJ1-1): EADIYQTPRYLVIGTGKKITLECSQTMGHDKMYWYQQDPGMELHLIHYSYGVNSTEKGDLSSESTVSRIRTEHFPLTLESARPSHTSQYLCASSESDIWTGGNTEAFFGQGTRLTVV.

This clone has just a few counts. The chain is built from TRBV7-2 and TRBJ1-2; TRBD1 aligns across 9 bases. The V gene end was trimmed by 5 bases and the J gene end by 2 bases; junction bases not matched to a gene: 9. From germline, CDR1 is SGHTA and CDR2 FQGNSA. The CDR3 is 16 residues long. The DNA for the CDR3 is TGTGCCAGCAGCCATTGGTCCGGGACAGGGAACTATGGCTACACCTTC. Amino acids: CASSHWSGTGNYGYTF.

This clone was detected once. The chain links TRBV2 to TRBJ1-5; TRBD1 aligns across 9 bases. The germline V gene encodes CDR1 SNHLY and CDR2 FYNNEI. J gave up 6 bases and V 4 bases, and 7 bases lay outside the gene matches. There are 15 residues in the CDR3. CDR3 sequence: CASSGQGVPGQPQHF. The CDR3 DNA sequence: TGTGCCAGCAGTGGACAGGGGGTACCAGGTCAGCCCCAGCATTTT.

This chain connects TRBV11-2 to TRBJ2-7; perhaps TRBD1 as D (6 bases). Germline V gene data show CDR1 as SGHAT and CDR2 as FQNNGV. Deletions cut 9 bases from V and 5 bases from J, with 11 bases between. The length of the CDR3 is 11 residues. The CDR3 DNA follows: TGTGCCAGTACACAGGGAAACGAGCAGTACTTC. Protein product: CASTQGNEQYF.

This clone was seen just once. The chain combines TRBV6-1 with TRBJ2-2; 7 bases match TRBD2. Trimming cost V 2 bases and J 6 bases; bases outside gene matches: 9. The CDR3 has 16 residues. From germline, CDR1 is MNHNS and CDR2 SASEGT. The CDR3 region is CASSEWLTSPAGELFF. CDR3 sequence (DNA): TGTGCCAGCAGTGAATGGTTGACTAGCCCGGCCGGGGAGCTGTTTTTT.

V gene TRBV3-1 (or the pseudogene TRBV3-2) combines with J gene TRBJ2-3, with a tentative D call TRBD2 (5 bases). Looked up from germline, CDR1 is LGHDT and CDR2 is YNNKEL (reference sequence). V was cut by 1 base and J by 0 bases, with 8 bases left in between. The CDR3 contains 15 residues. The CDR3 DNA follows: TGTGCCAGCAGCCAAGGTAGCGTAAGCACAGATACGCAGTATTTT. Translated: CASSQGSVSTDTQYF.

This clone was counted only a few times. The chain carries TRBV5-4 and TRBJ2-2; TRBD2 aligns across 10 bases. Losses at the gene ends were 4 bases for V and 2 bases for J; bases not matched to a gene: 2. CDR3 length: 15 amino acids. Germline CDR1 and CDR2: SGHNT and YYREEE (reference sequence). The CDR3 DNA sequence: TGTGCCAGCAGCCGGACTAGCGGCAACACCGGGGAGCTGTTTTTT. Its translation: CASSRTSGNTGELFF.

This rearrangement joins TRBV9 to TRBJ1-4, with D tentatively TRBD1 (6 bases). The CDR3 runs 15 residues. Germline V gene lookup returns CDR1 SGDLS and CDR2 YYNGEE. Trimming pared 0 bases from V and 10 bases from J, leaving 16 bases between. Written as DNA, the CDR3 is TGTGCCAGCAGCGTAGACGGCAGGGGAAACGGAAAACTGTTTTTT. Its protein is CASSVDGRGNGKLFF. Drawing the rest from reference TRBV9 and TRBJ1-4, the complete variable domain is DSGVTQTPKHLITATGQRVTLRCSPRSGDLSVYWYQQSLDQGLQFLIQYYNGEERAKGNILERFSAQQFPDLHSELNLSSLELGDSALYFCASSVDGRGNGKLFFGSGTQLSVL.

The chain has TRBV18 and TRBJ1-1; 8 bases match TRBD1. This CDR3 is built from 14 residues. Germline V gene data show CDR1 as KGHSH and CDR2 as LQKENI. V was clipped by 0 bases and J by 6 bases; unmatched bases: 3. The CDR3 reads CASSPPPGGSEAFF. Here the CDR3 DNA reads TGTGCCAGCTCACCACCTCCAGGGGGCTCTGAAGCTTTCTTT.

The J gene is TRBJ2-3, the V gene TRBV9; 14 bases are a match to TRBD2. Germline CDR1 SGDLS, CDR2 YYNGEE. J lost 1 base, V lost 4 bases, and 5 bases had no gene match. This CDR3 has 17 amino acids. Written as DNA, the CDR3 is TGTGCCAGCAGCCCCGGGACTAGCGGGAGAGGCACAGATACGCAGTATTTT. As protein: CASSPGTSGRGTDTQYF.

The genes are TRBV6-5 and TRBJ2-1; 10 positions match TRBD2. Germline V CDR1 and CDR2: MNHEY, SVGAGI. The CDR3 totals 15 residues. V shed 0 bases and J 9 bases; nucleotides not matched to a gene: 5. The DNA of the CDR3 is TGTGCCAGCAGTTACTCAGCGGGAGGGTACGGTGAGCAGTTCTTC. This gives the protein CASSYSAGGYGEQFF.

The chain joins TRBV6-5 to TRBJ1-4, with D tentatively TRBD1 (6 bases). The V end was cut by 6 bases, the J end by 7 bases, with 18 bases between. This CDR3 has 15 amino acids. Germline V gives CDR1 MNHEY, CDR2 SVGAGI. The CDR3 sequence is CASRQGFEPIEKLFF. The CDR3 region has the DNA TGTGCCAGCAGACAGGGTTTTGAACCCATTGAAAAACTGTTTTTT.

The chain links TRBV11-3 to TRBJ2-3, with 10 nucleotides matching TRBD2. The CDR3 runs 18 residues. V lost 2 bases, J lost 3 bases, and 11 bases stayed unmatched. Looked up from germline, CDR1 is SGHNT and CDR2 is YENEEA. The CDR3 sequence: CASSLRTAGGPGTDTQYF. In DNA form, the CDR3 reads TGTGCCAGCAGCTTAAGGACAGCGGGAGGGCCGGGGACAGATACGCAGTATTTT.

The chain is built from TRBV19 and TRBJ2-7; D unresolved. Germline V gene sequence: CDR1 LNHDA, CDR2 SQIVND (reference sequence). V dropped 3 bases and J dropped 1 base, with 13 bases sitting between them. The CDR3 loop spans 15 amino acids. CDR3 coding DNA: TGTGCCAGTAGTATCTCCAGTATCAGGTCCTACGAGCAGTACTTC. Protein sequence: CASSISSIRSYEQYF.

The V and J genes are TRBV19 and TRBJ2-2; a possible D gene is TRBD1 (8 bases). There are 16 residues in the CDR3. Per germline, CDR1 LNHDA and CDR2 SQIVND (reference sequence). V was cut by 4 bases and J by 5 bases, with 17 bases left in between. DNA of the CDR3: TGTGCCAGTAGTACCGCAACAGGGGGAGGGACCGGGGAGCTGTTTTTT. Amino acid sequence: CASSTATGGGTGELFF.